These 30 T cell receptor beta chains share one sample of origin, sequenced in a study of blood T cell repertoires in COVID-19. Libraries were prepared by immunoSEQ multiplex PCR; TCRdb keeps only in-frame clonotypes and omits some of them. The sample holds roughly 90,000 clones, 85% to 90% seen once. The specimen sequenced was peripheral blood. These TCRs come from a human donor in a cohort sampled during active COVID-19.

This clone was detected once. The chain uses TRBV5-1 and TRBJ2-7; D is uncertain. Germline V CDR1 and CDR2: SGHRS, YFSETQ. CDR3 length: 15 amino acids. V dropped 2 bases and J dropped 0 bases, with 12 bases sitting between them. CDR3 residues: CASSFESAPSYEQYF. CDR3 DNA: TGCGCCAGCAGCTTCGAAAGCGCCCCCTCCTACGAGCAGTACTTC.

The rearrangement links TRBV10-2 to TRBJ2-3; TRBD2 might be the D (6 bases). Germline-derived CDR1 and CDR2 are WSHSY and SAAADI. There are 15 residues in the CDR3. Trimming removed 8 bases from V and 2 bases from J, with 17 bases in between. In DNA, the CDR3 is TGCGCCAGCGGAGGAGGAGGGAGGTACACAGATACGCAGTATTTT. This sequence encodes CASGGGGRYTDTQYF.

The table lists this clone with a few counts. The chain is built from TRBV28 and TRBJ1-1; the match to TRBD1 covers 7 bases. CDR1 MDHEN and CDR2 SYDVKM come from the germline V gene. This CDR3 has 15 amino acids. Trimming cost V 5 bases and J 2 bases; bases outside gene matches: 8. The chain's CDR3 is CASSHFRDSNTEAFF. CDR3 bases: TGTGCCAGCAGTCACTTCCGGGACAGTAACACTGAAGCTTTCTTT.

The sample holds one count of this clone. The chain carries TRBV9 and TRBJ2-3; the D gene is possibly TRBD2 (6 bases). This CDR3 has 16 amino acids. Germline CDR1 is SGDLS and CDR2 is YYNGEE. V lost 3 bases, J lost 4 bases, and 18 bases lay in between. CDR3 DNA: TGTGCCAGCAGCGCCACAGGAGGGCAGGTGGCAGATACGCAGTATTTT. Translation gives CASSATGGQVADTQYF.

This clone turned up a few times. The genes are TRBV6-5 and TRBJ1-2; the match to TRBD1 covers 11 bases. Germline V gene lookup returns CDR1 MNHEY and CDR2 SVGAGI. The V gene end was trimmed by 5 bases and the J gene end by 2 bases; junction bases not matched to a gene: 1. CDR3 length equals 14 residues. CDR3 sequence: CASSRDRGNYGYTF. Written as DNA, the CDR3 is TGTGCCAGCAGTAGGGACAGGGGGAACTATGGCTACACCTTC.

The table lists this clone with a few counts. The chain recombines TRBV9 with TRBJ2-3, with a weak D call TRBD1 (6 bases). V was pared by 2 bases and J by 2 bases, with 12 bases between. Germline CDR1 is SGDLS and CDR2 is YYNGEE. This CDR3 comprises 15 residues. The CDR3 sequence is CASSVTGTTTDTQYF. CDR3 DNA sequence: TGTGCCAGCAGCGTGACCGGGACAACCACAGATACGCAGTATTTT.

The chain joins TRBV11-3 to TRBJ2-5; the match to TRBD1 covers 9 bases. Germline lookup yields CDR1 SGHNT and CDR2 YENEEA. Losses at the gene ends were 6 bases for V and 7 bases for J; bases not matched to a gene: 12. The CDR3 has 15 amino acids. The CDR3, as DNA: TGTGCCAGCAGTTATAATGGACAGGGGAAAGGGACCCAGTACTTC. This translates into CASSYNGQGKGTQYF.

The J gene is TRBJ2-7, the V gene TRBV5-5, with D possibly matching TRBD1 (6 bases). V was pared by 4 bases and J by 3 bases, with 11 bases between. Germline CDR1 and CDR2: SGHKS and YYEKEE (reference sequence). The CDR3 extends over 13 amino acids. In nucleotides, the CDR3 is TGTGCCAGCAGCCCGCTGACAGGCTACGAGCAGTACTTC. Translated, it gives CASSPLTGYEQYF.

This sequence joins TRBV27 and TRBJ2-7; TRBD1 agrees at 7 bases. The length of the CDR3 is 13 residues. J was trimmed by 5 bases and V by 3 bases; bases with no gene match: 4. Germline-derived CDR1 and CDR2 are MNHEY and SMNVEV (reference sequence). The CDR3 coding sequence is TGTGCCAGCAGTTTCTCAGGGGGAAACGAGCAGTACTTC. This codes for CASSFSGGNEQYF.

The gene calls are TRBV27 and TRBJ1-2; D remains unclear. There are 16 residues in the CDR3. CDR1 is MNHEY and CDR2 is SMNVEV in the germline V gene (reference sequence). Trimming cost V 2 bases and J 1 base, with 14 bases left between them. The CDR3: CASSLREDNRNYGYTF. The CDR3 bases are TGTGCCAGCAGTTTAAGAGAAGACAACCGTAACTATGGCTACACCTTC.

This clone has only one observation. The V call is TRBV10-1, the J call TRBJ2-7, with a tentative D call TRBD1 (5 bases). Germline V gene sequence: CDR1 WNHNN, CDR2 SYGVQD (reference sequence). V was shortened by 6 bases and J by 5 bases, with 11 bases between the two germline ends. The length of the CDR3 is 12 residues. The CDR3 reads CASSDNRNEQYF. DNA for the CDR3: TGCGCCAGCAGCGACAACAGGAACGAGCAGTACTTC.

Only a few counts were recorded for this clone. The V and J genes are TRBV5-1 and TRBJ1-1; D unresolved. V lost 5 bases to trimming and J lost 4 bases, with 24 bases between them. The length of the CDR3 is 17 residues. The V gene's germline CDR1 is SGHRS and CDR2 YFSETQ. The CDR3 sequence: CASREGMSSHATTEAFF. The DNA for the CDR3 is TGCGCCAGCAGAGAGGGAATGAGTAGTCATGCTACCACTGAAGCTTTCTTT.

V usage is TRBV19 and J usage is TRBJ2-5; tentatively, D is TRBD1 (5 bases). Germline V CDR1 and CDR2: LNHDA, SQIVND (reference sequence). The V and J ends lost 3 bases and 4 bases respectively, with 12 bases between them. The CDR3 contains 14 residues. CDR3 DNA sequence: TGTGCCAGTAGTATTGGGGCAGGGCGAGAGACCCAGTACTTC. This translates into CASSIGAGRETQYF. Filled out from reference TRBV19 and TRBJ2-5, the complete variable domain reads DGGITQSPKYLFRKEGQNVTLSCEQNLNHDAMYWYRQDPGQGLRLIYYSQIVNDFQKGDIAEGYSVSREKKESFPLTVTSAQKNPTAFYLCASSIGAGRETQYFGPGTRLLVL.

V and J are TRBV21-1 and TRBJ2-7; the table's D call TRBD1 went unverified against the DNA. TRBV21-1 is flagged as a pseudogene. This CDR3 has 19 amino acids. The DNA of the CDR3 is TGTGCCAGCAGCAAAGCCGGGACAGGCAGTCGGATTGGGTCCTACGAGCAGTACTTC. Translated, it gives CASSKAGTGSRIGSYEQYF.

The rearrangement uses TRBV12-3 or TRBV12-4 and TRBJ1-1, with a possible D match to TRBD1 (5 bases). This CDR3 has 13 amino acids. The V end lost 5 bases, the J end lost 1 base, and 8 bases lay between the germline ends. The CDR3 protein is CASSTTANTEAFF. The DNA of the CDR3 is TGTGCCAGCAGTACGACAGCGAACACTGAAGCTTTCTTT.

The genes are TRBV6-1 and TRBJ2-7; TRBD2 is a possible D gene (5 bases). Germline CDR1 is MNHNS and CDR2 is SASEGT. This CDR3 comprises 15 residues. V was pared by 3 bases and J by 4 bases, with 16 bases between. The CDR3 sequence: CASSDNGKRKYEQYF. The CDR3 nucleotides read TGTGCCAGCAGTGACAACGGGAAAAGGAAGTACGAGCAGTACTTC.

The genes are TRBV28 and TRBJ1-1; unclear D gene. V was clipped by 5 bases and J by 0 bases, with 7 bases between them. Germline V CDR1 and CDR2: MDHEN, SYDVKM. This CDR3 region has 13 residues. The CDR3 is CASSRRMNTEAFF. CDR3 sequence (DNA): TGTGCCAGCAGTCGGCGGATGAACACTGAAGCTTTCTTT. The complete variable domain, with remaining parts taken from reference TRBV28 and TRBJ1-1, reads DVKVTQSSRYLVKRTGEKVFLECVQDMDHENMFWYRQDPGLGLRLIYFSYDVKMKEKGDIPEGYSVSREKKERFSLILESASTNQTSMYLCASSRRMNTEAFFGQGTRLTVV.

This clone has just a few counts. The chain uses TRBV19 and TRBJ1-2, with 9 bases fitting TRBD1. Germline V gives CDR1 LNHDA, CDR2 SQIVND (reference sequence). The J segment lost 1 base and the V segment lost 6 bases, leaving 12 bases of the junction unmatched. This CDR3 contains 17 residues. Here the CDR3 reads CASSLRFGTGINYGYTF. The CDR3 bases are TGTGCCAGTAGCCTTCGATTCGGGACAGGGATTAACTATGGCTACACCTTC.

This clone was seen just once. V gene TRBV3-1 (or the pseudogene TRBV3-2) combines with J gene TRBJ1-1, with unresolved D. The CDR3 has 12 amino acids. Per the germline V gene, CDR1 is LGHDT and CDR2 is YNNKEL (reference sequence). V shed 0 bases and J shed 11 bases, with 10 bases lying between them. The CDR3 sequence is CASSQEPERAFF. The CDR3 coding sequence is TGTGCCAGCAGCCAAGAACCGGAGCGGGCTTTCTTT.

This clone was detected once. The chain joins TRBV3-1 (or the pseudogene TRBV3-2) to TRBJ2-7; the D gene is possibly TRBD1 (6 bases). Per germline, CDR1 LGHDT and CDR2 YNNKEL (reference sequence). The length of the CDR3 is 14 residues. V was cut by 1 base and J by 4 bases, with 11 bases left in between. CDR3 protein: CASSQGGQSYEQYF. CDR3 in DNA: TGTGCCAGCAGCCAAGGAGGACAGTCATACGAGCAGTACTTC.

The chain employs TRBV7-9 and TRBJ2-1; D ambiguous. Trimming took 8 bases from V and 0 from J, leaving 17 bases between them. The CDR3 loop spans 16 amino acids. Germline V gives CDR1 SEHNR, CDR2 FQNEAQ (reference sequence). CDR3 in amino acids: CASFPPLPSSYNEQFF. The CDR3 DNA reads TGTGCCAGCTTTCCCCCTCTCCCCAGCTCCTACAATGAGCAGTTCTTC.

CDR3: CASSLSGVQQPQHF. The CDR3 DNA follows: TGTGCCAGCAGTTTATCAGGGGTCCAACAGCCCCAGCATTTT. V gene TRBV28 combines with J gene TRBJ1-5, with D tentatively TRBD1 (6 bases). V was pared by 1 base and J by 7 bases, with 11 bases between. Germline V gene data show CDR1 as MDHEN and CDR2 as SYDVKM. This CDR3 has 14 amino acids.

This clone was seen a single time. V and J are TRBV27 and TRBJ2-1, with TRBD1 identical over 9 bases. This CDR3 contains 18 residues. V was clipped by 1 base and J by 3 bases; unmatched bases: 10. In germline, CDR1 is MNHEY, CDR2 SMNVEV (reference sequence). CDR3 protein: CASSLFMEPGQGYNEQFF. CDR3 in DNA: TGTGCCAGCAGTTTATTCATGGAACCGGGACAGGGCTACAATGAGCAGTTCTTC.

The chain combines TRBV4-2 with TRBJ2-4; a weak D match, TRBD2 (5 bases). Germline loops: CDR1 LGHNA, CDR2 YNFKEQ. The CDR3 runs to 18 residues. The ends were cut back, 5 bases at V and 0 bases at J, with 20 bases in the middle. CDR3 sequence: CASSGRAPAEIAKNIQYF. CDR3 bases: TGTGCCAGCAGCGGGCGCGCCCCAGCGGAGATAGCCAAAAACATTCAGTACTTC.

V gene TRBV25-1 combines with J gene TRBJ2-1, with a possible D match to TRBD2 (6 bases). From germline, CDR1 is MGHDK and CDR2 SYGVNS. V dropped 6 bases and J dropped 12 bases, with 18 bases sitting between them. CDR3 size: 13 residues. This chain's CDR3 is CASSGGTAWGQFF. Here the CDR3 DNA reads TGTGCCAGCAGCGGCGGGACCGCCTGGGGGCAGTTCTTC.

This clone was seen a single time. This chain uses TRBV19 with TRBJ1-1, with D possibly TRBD1 on 6 matching bases. The CDR3 is made up of 14 amino acids. Germline V CDR1 and CDR2: LNHDA, SQIVND (reference sequence). Trimming cost V 7 bases and J 1 base, with 13 bases left between them. This CDR3 reads CASTTGHPNTEAFF. For the CDR3, the DNA is TGTGCCAGTACCACGGGACACCCGAACACTGAAGCTTTCTTT.

The V gene is TRBV28, the J gene TRBJ2-1, with 9 bases that match TRBD2. The CDR3 runs to 17 residues. The V gene's germline CDR1 is MDHEN and CDR2 SYDVKM. The V and J ends lost 4 bases and 7 bases, in that order; junction bases with no gene match: 14. The DNA of the CDR3 is TGTGCCAGCAGTTCTCCAGCGGGAGGCACCGACATGAATGAGCAGTTCTTC. It specifies CASSSPAGGTDMNEQFF.

Turning to this clone: A read error may account for a junction end that differs from germline. This chain uses TRBV7-2 with TRBJ1-1; D unclear. The CDR3 has 12 amino acids. CDR1 is SGHTA, CDR2 FQGNSA, per germline. Here the CDR3 DNA reads TGTGCCGGCAGCTTCCCGGGTACTGAAGCTTTCTTT. Translated, it gives CAGSFPGTEAFF.

V usage is TRBV24-1 and J usage is TRBJ2-2; TRBD2 aligns across 9 bases. From germline, CDR1 is KGHDR and CDR2 SFDVKD. J was trimmed by 8 bases and V by 0 bases; bases with no gene match: 6. CDR3 size: 16 residues. As DNA, the CDR3 is TGTGCCACCAGTGATTTGGGGATAGCGGGAGCGGGGGAGCTGTTTTTT. Its translation: CATSDLGIAGAGELFF.

The gene calls are TRBV12-3 or TRBV12-4 and TRBJ2-5; perhaps TRBD1 as D (5 bases). The CDR3 covers 13 residues. Trimming removed 3 bases from V and 2 bases from J, with 7 bases in between. The CDR3 region is CASSLNRQETQYF. The CDR3, as DNA: TGTGCCAGCAGTTTGAACAGGCAAGAGACCCAGTACTTC.